This TCR beta chain appears in the sequencing data of a study of T cell repertoires in cytomegalovirus infection. Study-level background: TCR beta signatures that were public indicated CMV infection and matching HLA type.

TCRdb fed the reads into MiXCR, producing one record per CDR3 protein. Found here are roughly 320,000 distinct CDR3 sequences, roughly a tenth of them singletons; the top ten hold approximately 2.4%. General study points: Individuals carrying CMV plus the relevant HLA were identified by cumulative frequency of public TCR beta families. The ex vivo response was dominated by HLA-C-restricted CMV-specific TCR beta clonotypes.

CDR1 is MNHEY, CDR2 SVGAGI, per germline. The CDR3 runs to 15 residues. V shed 0 bases and J shed 1 base, with 9 bases lying between them. This clonotype was counted ten times or more. The antigen is unknown. This clonotype originated in a human donor in good health (CMV status not recorded). Some clones in this sample may be carry-over from other donors' samples. The chain carries TRBV6-5 and TRBJ2-5, with a weak D call TRBD1 (6 bases). Input material: PBMCs. CDR3 region: CASSYSRGFQETQYF. In DNA form, the CDR3 reads TGTGCCAGCAGTTACTCGAGGGGGTTCCAAGAGACCCAGTACTTC.